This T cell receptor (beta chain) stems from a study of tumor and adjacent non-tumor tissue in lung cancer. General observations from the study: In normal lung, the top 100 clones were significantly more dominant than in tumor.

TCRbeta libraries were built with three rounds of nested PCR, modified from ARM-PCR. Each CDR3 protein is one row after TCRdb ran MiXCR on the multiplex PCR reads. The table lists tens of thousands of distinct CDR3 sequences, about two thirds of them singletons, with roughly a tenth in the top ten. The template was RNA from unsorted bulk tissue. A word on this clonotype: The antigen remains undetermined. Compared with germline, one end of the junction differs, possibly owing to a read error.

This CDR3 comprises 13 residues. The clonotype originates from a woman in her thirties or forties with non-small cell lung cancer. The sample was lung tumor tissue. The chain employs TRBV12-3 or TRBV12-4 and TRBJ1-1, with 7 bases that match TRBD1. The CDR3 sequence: CVSSTSTGSEAFF. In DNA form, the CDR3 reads TGTGTCAGCAGTACCTCGACAGGGTCTGAAGCTTTCTTT.